Included here is one T cell receptor (beta chain) sequence, with context. Antigen: not known. This sample stems from a study of OX40 agonist ivuxolimab in advanced cancers. Study outcomes and limitations: Antigen targets of the expanded peripheral T cells went undetermined. At 0.1 to 3.0 mg/kg and by week 6, CD4+ and CD8+ T cells in the blood had expanded clonally.

The CDR3 has 14 residues. V was shortened by 2 bases and J by 9 bases, with 16 bases between the two germline ends. CDR1 and CDR2 (germline): MNHNY, SVGAGI (reference sequence). Measured with immunoSEQ multiplex PCR; TCRdb has only the in-frame clones, and not every one. The data contain over 10,000 clones, 65% to 85% of them singletons. The source is an adult with an advanced solid tumor such as melanoma, head and neck, liver or kidney cancer. The source was CD4+ or CD8+ T cells sorted from blood, collected in a trial of the OX40 agonist ivuxolimab. The chain couples TRBV6-6 to TRBJ1-2, with a weak D call TRBD1 (6 bases). CDR3: CASSYTDGGWSYTF. The DNA for the CDR3 is TGTGCCAGCAGTTACACTGATGGGGGCTGGAGCTACACCTTC.